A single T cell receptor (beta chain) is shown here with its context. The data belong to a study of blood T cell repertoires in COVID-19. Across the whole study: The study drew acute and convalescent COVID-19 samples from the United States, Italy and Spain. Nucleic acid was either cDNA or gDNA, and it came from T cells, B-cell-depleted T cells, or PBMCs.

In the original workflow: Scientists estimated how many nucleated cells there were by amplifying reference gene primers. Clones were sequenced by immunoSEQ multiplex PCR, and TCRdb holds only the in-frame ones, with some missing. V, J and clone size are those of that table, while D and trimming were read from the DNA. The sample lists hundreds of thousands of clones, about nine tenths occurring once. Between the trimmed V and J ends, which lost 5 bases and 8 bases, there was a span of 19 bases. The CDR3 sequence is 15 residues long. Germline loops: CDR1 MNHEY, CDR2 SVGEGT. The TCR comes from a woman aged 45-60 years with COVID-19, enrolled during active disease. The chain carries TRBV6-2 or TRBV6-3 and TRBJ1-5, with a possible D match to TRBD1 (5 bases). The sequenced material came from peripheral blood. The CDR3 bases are TGTGCCAGCAGTGGGGCCCGGACATTGATTGAGCCCCAGCATTTT. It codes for CASSGARTLIEPQHF.